This is a list of T cell receptor beta chains from one sample in a study of CD8 T cells in Susac syndrome. MiXCR, run by TCRdb on the immunoSEQ multiplex PCR reads, gives a single entry per CDR3 protein. The repertoire consists of 150,000 to 200,000 distinct CDR3 sequences, with about 93% occurring once and the leading ten covering approximately 0.14%. Sequenced input: CD4+ T cells from PBMCs. These TCRs come from a human donor in good health. The CDR3 runs from the conserved cysteine through the conserved F or W. D genes are given only for firm matches. A row's size may be missing; if present it is once, few, many or a size class.

V: TRBV7-2
size: NA
J: TRBJ2-7
length: 13
D: TRBD2
DNA: TGTGCCAGCAGCTCGGGGGGGTCCTACGAGCAGTACTTC
CDR3: CASSSGGSYEQYF

V: TRBV10-2
size: NA
J: TRBJ1-1
length: 15
D: TRBD1
DNA: TGCGCCAGCAGTCACAGGGGGACCATGAACACTGAAGCTTTCTTT
CDR3: CASSHRGTMNTEAFF

V: TRBV7-8
size: NA
J: TRBJ2-7
length: 15
D: TRBD1
DNA: TGTGCCAGCAGCTTAGGCAGGGGGCTTAGGTTCGAGCAGTACTTC
CDR3: CASSLGRGLRFEQYF

V: TRBV7-2
size: NA
J: TRBJ2-1
length: 14
D: NA
DNA: TGTGCCAGCAGCTCACATACAGTTTACAATGAGCAGTTCTTC
CDR3: CASSSHTVYNEQFF

V: TRBV5-1
size: NA
J: TRBJ2-3
length: 15
D: NA
DNA: TGCGCCAGCAGCTTGGGGGGGGATGCGGCAGATACGCAGTATTTT
CDR3: CASSLGGDAADTQYF

V: TRBV29-1
size: NA
J: TRBJ1-2
length: 15
D: TRBD1
DNA: TGCAGCGTTGAACCCCCAGAGGGACAGAACTATGGCTACACCTTC
CDR3: CSVEPPEGQNYGYTF

V: TRBV20-1
size: NA
J: TRBJ2-3
length: 17
D: NA
DNA: TGCAGTGCTAGGGGTCAACTAATCTGGCCTAGCACAGATACGCAGTATTTT
CDR3: CSARGQLIWPSTDTQYF

V: TRBV4-1
size: NA
J: TRBJ1-3
length: 16
D: NA
DNA: TGCGCCAGCAGCCATCCCGGGGTTTACTCTGGAAACACCATATATTTT
CDR3: CASSHPGVYSGNTIYF

V: TRBV12-3/TRBV12-4
size: NA
J: TRBJ2-4
length: 12
D: NA
DNA: TGTGCCAGCAGGGCAGACTGGGACATTCAGTACTTC
CDR3: CASRADWDIQYF

V: TRBV18
size: NA
J: TRBJ2-2
length: 15
D: NA
DNA: TGTGCCAGCTCACCACCGTCAGAGAACACCGGGGAGCTGTTTTTT
CDR3: CASSPPSENTGELFF

V: TRBV5-1
size: NA
J: TRBJ1-1
length: 13
D: TRBD1
DNA: TGCGCCAGCAGCTTGGAGGGGGCGCCTGAAGCTTTCTTT
CDR3: CASSLEGAPEAFF

V: TRBV5-1
size: once
J: TRBJ1-5
length: 14
D: NA
DNA: TGCGCCAGCAGCTTGGGACGGCCAGATCAGCCCCAGCATTTT
CDR3: CASSLGRPDQPQHF

V: TRBV3-1
size: NA
J: TRBJ1-6
length: 13
D: NA
DNA: TGTGCCAGCAGCCCCACAGGGCGTTCACCCCTCCACTTT
CDR3: CASSPTGRSPLHF

V: TRBV19
size: NA
J: TRBJ1-1
length: 14
D: TRBD1
DNA: TGTGCCAGTAGTGTCCGGACAGGACAGACTGAAGCTTTCTTT
CDR3: CASSVRTGQTEAFF

V: TRBV2
size: few
J: TRBJ2-7
length: 14
D: NA
DNA: TGTGCCAGCAGTTCCGGGACGGCCCCCTACGAGCAGTACTTC
CDR3: CASSSGTAPYEQYF

V: TRBV20-1
size: NA
J: TRBJ2-1
length: 14
D: NA
DNA: TGCAGTGCTAGTGTCGGTACCCAGGTGAATGAGCAGTTCTTC
CDR3: CSASVGTQVNEQFF

V: TRBV12-3/TRBV12-4
size: NA
J: TRBJ2-5
length: 14
D: NA
DNA: TGTGCCAGCAGTTTAATGGACGGCCAAGAGACCCAGTACTTC
CDR3: CASSLMDGQETQYF

V: TRBV7-2
size: NA
J: TRBJ1-1
length: 10
D: NA
DNA: TGTGCCAGCAGCTTAGACGGGGCTTTCTTT
CDR3: CASSLDGAFF

V: TRBV10-3
size: NA
J: TRBJ2-2
length: 14
D: TRBD1
DNA: TGTGCCATCCAGGACAGGGTAACCGCCGGGGAGCTGTTTTTT
CDR3: CAIQDRVTAGELFF

V: TRBV11-2
size: NA
J: TRBJ2-3
length: 16
D: NA
DNA: TGTGCCAGCAGCTTTTCGATCAAACGAGAGGCAGATACGCAGTATTTT
CDR3: CASSFSIKREADTQYF

V: TRBV3-1
size: NA
J: TRBJ2-3
length: 13
D: NA
DNA: TGTGCCAGCAGCCCAACGGGAACAGATACGCAGTATTTT
CDR3: CASSPTGTDTQYF

V: TRBV6-2/TRBV6-3
size: NA
J: TRBJ1-3
length: 17
D: NA
DNA: TGTGCCAGCAGTTACAATAACCCCGGGACCTCTGGAAACACCATATATTTT
CDR3: CASSYNNPGTSGNTIYF

V: TRBV12-3/TRBV12-4
size: NA
J: TRBJ1-1
length: 13
D: NA
DNA: TGTGCCAGCAGCTACGGGTCAGGGACTGAAGCTTTCTTT
CDR3: CASSYGSGTEAFF

V: TRBV7-8
size: NA
J: TRBJ2-5
length: 19
D: TRBD2
DNA: TGTGCCAGCAGCTTAAAGGTTGCGGGACTAGCGGGGCCAAAGGAGACCCAGTACTTC
CDR3: CASSLKVAGLAGPKETQYF

V: TRBV5-1
size: once
J: TRBJ1-1
length: 15
D: TRBD1
DNA: TGCGCCAGCAGCCCGCCGGGACAGGGAGGGACTGAAGCTTTCTTT
CDR3: CASSPPGQGGTEAFF

V: TRBV7-8
size: once
J: TRBJ2-1
length: 15
D: TRBD2
DNA: TGTGCCAGCAGTAGCGGGCGGAGCTCCTACAATGAGCAGTTCTTC
CDR3: CASSSGRSSYNEQFF

V: TRBV29-1
size: NA
J: TRBJ1-2
length: 15
D: NA
DNA: TGCAGCGTTGAAGATCGTCGGGCCCGACGCCTGGGCTACACCTTC
CDR3: CSVEDRRARRLGYTF

V: TRBV18
size: NA
J: TRBJ1-6
length: 14
D: TRBD1
DNA: TGTGCCAGCGCACAGGGGAATTATAATTCACCCCTCCACTTT
CDR3: CASAQGNYNSPLHF

V: TRBV5-8
size: few
J: TRBJ2-3
length: 15
D: TRBD1
DNA: TGTGCCAGCAGCTCCCGACAGGGGGGGACAGATACGCAGTATTTT
CDR3: CASSSRQGGTDTQYF

V: TRBV28
size: NA
J: TRBJ2-7
length: 13
D: NA
DNA: TGTGCCAGCAGTTCGGCGGACACTGCAGTGCAGTACTTC
CDR3: CASSSADTAVQYF

V: TRBV4-1
size: NA
J: TRBJ2-1
length: 13
D: NA
DNA: TGCGCCAGCAGCCAAGATCTACCCCTGCCTCAGTTCTTC
CDR3: CASSQDLPLPQFF

V: TRBV18
size: NA
J: TRBJ2-5
length: 15
D: TRBD2
DNA: TGTGCCAGCTCACCAGCGGGGGGGCCTCAAGAGACCCAGTACTTC
CDR3: CASSPAGGPQETQYF

V: TRBV9
size: NA
J: TRBJ1-4
length: 14
D: TRBD1
DNA: TGTGCCAGCGCGTATGGGACAGAAAATGAAAAACTGTTTTTT
CDR3: CASAYGTENEKLFF

V: TRBV4-1
size: NA
J: TRBJ1-3
length: 15
D: NA
DNA: TGCGCCAGCAGCCAAGACGGGAACAGCGGCAACACCATATATTTT
CDR3: CASSQDGNSGNTIYF

V: TRBV7-9
size: NA
J: TRBJ2-2
length: 16
D: NA
DNA: TGTGCCAGCAGCTTAGGTGACAGCGTCTTCACCGGGGAGCTGTTTTTT
CDR3: CASSLGDSVFTGELFF

V: TRBV29-1
size: NA
J: TRBJ2-2
length: 15
D: NA
DNA: TGCAGCGTTGGGTGGGACCCCCAGGACACCGGGGAGCTGTTTTTT
CDR3: CSVGWDPQDTGELFF

V: TRBV2
size: NA
J: TRBJ2-1
length: 11
D: NA
DNA: TGTGCCAGCAGTGATTTTTATGAGCAGTTCTTC
CDR3: CASSDFYEQFF

V: TRBV7-2
size: NA
J: TRBJ2-7
length: 16
D: TRBD1
DNA: TGTGCCAGCAGCCCCCGGGACAGGGCGTGGGGCGACGAGCAGTACTTC
CDR3: CASSPRDRAWGDEQYF

V: TRBV3-1
size: NA
J: TRBJ2-3
length: 16
D: NA
DNA: TGTGCCAGCAGCCAAGGGACCAGACGTCACAGAGATACGCAGTATTTT
CDR3: CASSQGTRRHRDTQYF

V: TRBV7-8
size: NA
J: TRBJ1-1
length: 14
D: NA
DNA: TGTGCCAGCAGCTTTTGGGGTTTGAACACTGAAGCTTTCTTT
CDR3: CASSFWGLNTEAFF

V: TRBV30
size: NA
J: TRBJ2-5
length: 12
D: NA
DNA: TGTGCCTGTCCGCTAGTGGGGGAGACCCAGTACTTC
CDR3: CACPLVGETQYF

V: TRBV5-8
size: NA
J: TRBJ1-3
length: 16
D: NA
DNA: TGTGCCAGCAGCTCCGGGACGGCCACCTCTGGAAACACCATATATTTT
CDR3: CASSSGTATSGNTIYF

V: TRBV4-1
size: NA
J: TRBJ2-5
length: 17
D: NA
DNA: TGCGCCAGCAGCCAAGAAGACCCCCGTGGGGACGAAGAGGCCCAGTACTTC
CDR3: CASSQEDPRGDEEAQYF

V: TRBV27
size: NA
J: TRBJ1-6
length: 16
D: NA
DNA: TGTGCCAGCAGTTTATCGATTGGACTCCAGGATTCACCCCTCCACTTT
CDR3: CASSLSIGLQDSPLHF

V: TRBV29-1
size: NA
J: TRBJ2-2
length: 15
D: TRBD2
DNA: TGCAGCGCCACCCGGACTAGCGGGGTTGCGGGGGAGCTGTTTTTT
CDR3: CSATRTSGVAGELFF

V: TRBV28
size: NA
J: TRBJ1-1
length: 12
D: NA
DNA: TGTGCCAGCAGTTTAGTGGGCACTGAAGCTTTCTTT
CDR3: CASSLVGTEAFF

V: TRBV10-2
size: NA
J: TRBJ1-2
length: 13
D: TRBD1
DNA: TGCGCCAGCATCGAGGGACAGGGCTATGGCTACACCTTC
CDR3: CASIEGQGYGYTF

V: TRBV11-1
size: NA
J: TRBJ2-6
length: 19
D: TRBD2
DNA: TGTGCCAGCAGCCCCGGGAGGGCGGGCCTTCTCTCTGGGGCCAACGTCCTGACTTTC
CDR3: CASSPGRAGLLSGANVLTF

V: TRBV10-3
size: NA
J: TRBJ1-2
length: 15
D: NA
DNA: TGTGCCATCAGTGACCGGGCCCAGTCCCGGGATGGCTACACCTTC
CDR3: CAISDRAQSRDGYTF

V: TRBV7-2
size: NA
J: TRBJ1-1
length: 16
D: TRBD1
DNA: TGTGCCAGCAGCTCCGGGACAGGGCTTCTGAACACTGAAGCTTTCTTT
CDR3: CASSSGTGLLNTEAFF

V: TRBV29-1
size: NA
J: TRBJ1-4
length: 13
D: NA
DNA: TGCAGCGTTGAAGATGGGGGATATGAAAAACTGTTTTTT
CDR3: CSVEDGGYEKLFF

V: TRBV20-1
size: NA
J: TRBJ2-2
length: 15
D: NA
DNA: TGCAGTGCTAGGAGGTCGGGTAGTGGCACCGGGGAGCTGTTTTTT
CDR3: CSARRSGSGTGELFF

V: TRBV20-1
size: once
J: TRBJ1-6
length: 14
D: TRBD1
DNA: TGCAGTGCTAGACTTCAGGGGGTTGGTTCACCCCTCCACTTT
CDR3: CSARLQGVGSPLHF

V: TRBV18
size: NA
J: TRBJ1-1
length: 14
D: NA
DNA: TGTGCCAGCTCACCCCAGGGAAGGGCAATTGAAGCTTTCTTT
CDR3: CASSPQGRAIEAFF

V: TRBV5-4
size: NA
J: TRBJ2-3
length: 14
D: TRBD2
DNA: TGTGCCAGCCGTAGCGGGGGGGCCACAGATACGCAGTATTTT
CDR3: CASRSGGATDTQYF